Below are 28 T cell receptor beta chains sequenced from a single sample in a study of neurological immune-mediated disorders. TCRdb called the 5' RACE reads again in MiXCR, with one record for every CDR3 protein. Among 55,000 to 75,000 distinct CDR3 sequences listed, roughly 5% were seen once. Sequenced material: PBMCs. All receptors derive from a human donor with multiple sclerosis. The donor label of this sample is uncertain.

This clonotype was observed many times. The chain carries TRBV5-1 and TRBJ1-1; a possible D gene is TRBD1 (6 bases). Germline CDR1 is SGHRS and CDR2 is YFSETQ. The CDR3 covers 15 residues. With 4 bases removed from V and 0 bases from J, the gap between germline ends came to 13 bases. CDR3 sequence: CASSEQGRVNTEAFF. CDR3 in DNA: TGCGCCAGCAGCGAACAGGGTAGGGTGAACACTGAAGCTTTCTTT.

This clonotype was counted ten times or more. This CDR3 is CASSTQGSLYEQYF. The CDR3 DNA reads as TGTGCCAGCAGTACACAGGGGAGTCTTTACGAGCAGTACTTC. This chain links TRBV2 with TRBJ2-7, with 7 bases matching TRBD1. The CDR3 covers 14 residues. Germline V gives CDR1 SNHLY, CDR2 FYNNEI. V lost 5 bases and J lost 4; bases outside the gene matches: 8.

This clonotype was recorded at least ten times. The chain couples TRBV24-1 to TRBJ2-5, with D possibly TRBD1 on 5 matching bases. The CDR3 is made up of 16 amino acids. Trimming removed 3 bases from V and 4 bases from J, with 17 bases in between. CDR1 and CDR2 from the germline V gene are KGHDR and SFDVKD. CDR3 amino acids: CATSDNTVGRRETQYF. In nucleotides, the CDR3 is TGTGCCACCAGTGATAACACAGTGGGGCGGCGAGAGACCCAGTACTTC.

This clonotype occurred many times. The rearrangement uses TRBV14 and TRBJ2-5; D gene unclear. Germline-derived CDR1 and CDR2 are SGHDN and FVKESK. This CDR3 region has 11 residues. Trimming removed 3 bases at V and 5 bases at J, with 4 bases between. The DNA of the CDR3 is TGTGCCAGCAGCCAGGCGGAGACCCAGTACTTC. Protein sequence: CASSQAETQYF.

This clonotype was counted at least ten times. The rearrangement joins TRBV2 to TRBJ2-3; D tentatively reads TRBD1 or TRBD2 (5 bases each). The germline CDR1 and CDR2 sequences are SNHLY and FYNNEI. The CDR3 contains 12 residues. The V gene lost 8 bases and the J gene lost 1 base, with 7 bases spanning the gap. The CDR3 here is CASGTGTDTQYF. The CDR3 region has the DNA TGTGCCAGCGGGACGGGCACAGATACGCAGTATTTT. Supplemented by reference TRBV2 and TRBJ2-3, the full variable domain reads EPEVTQTPSHQVTQMGQEVILRCVPISNHLYFYWYRQILGQKVEFLVSFYNNEISEKSEIFDDQFSVERPDGSNFTLKIRSTKLEDSAMYFCASGTGTDTQYFGPGTRLTVL.

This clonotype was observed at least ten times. Here the CDR3 reads CASSLSRYGTDTQYF. The CDR3 nucleotides read TGTGCCAGCAGCTTGTCACGGTATGGCACAGATACGCAGTATTTT. The chain joins TRBV5-6 to TRBJ2-3; D unresolved. V was cut by 1 base and J by 1 base, with 10 bases left in between. This CDR3 comprises 15 residues. In germline, CDR1 is SGHDT, CDR2 YYEEEE.

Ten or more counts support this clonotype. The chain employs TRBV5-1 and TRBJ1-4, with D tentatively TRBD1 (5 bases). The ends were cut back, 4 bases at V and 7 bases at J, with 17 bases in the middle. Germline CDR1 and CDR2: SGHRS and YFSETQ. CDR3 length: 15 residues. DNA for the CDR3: TGCGCCAGCAGCCGTGTGACCGGAAGGGGTGAAAAACTGTTTTTT. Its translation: CASSRVTGRGEKLFF.

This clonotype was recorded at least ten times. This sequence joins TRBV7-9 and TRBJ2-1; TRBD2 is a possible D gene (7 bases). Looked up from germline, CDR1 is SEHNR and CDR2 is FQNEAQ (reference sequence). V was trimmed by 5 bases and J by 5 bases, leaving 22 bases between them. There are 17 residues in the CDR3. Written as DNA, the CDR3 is TGTGCCAGCAGCCCTTATAGGGGGGGCGGTACCCACAATGAGCAGTTCTTC. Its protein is CASSPYRGGGTHNEQFF.

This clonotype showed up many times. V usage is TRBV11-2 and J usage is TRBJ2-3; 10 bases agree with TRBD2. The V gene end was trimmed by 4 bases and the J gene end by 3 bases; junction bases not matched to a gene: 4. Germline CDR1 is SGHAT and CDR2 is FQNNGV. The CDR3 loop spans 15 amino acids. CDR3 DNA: TGTGCCAGCAGCTCAGTTAGCGGGAGGACAGATACGCAGTATTTT. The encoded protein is CASSSVSGRTDTQYF.

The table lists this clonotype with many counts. The CDR3 DNA is TGCAGTGCTAGCGGGACATACAATGAGCAGTTCTTC. This translates into CSASGTYNEQFF. This chain connects TRBV20-1 to TRBJ2-1, with D possibly matching TRBD1 (6 bases). The germline V gene encodes CDR1 DFQATT and CDR2 SNEGSKA (reference sequence). The CDR3 totals 12 residues. The V end was cut by 3 bases, the J end by 4 bases, with 7 bases between.

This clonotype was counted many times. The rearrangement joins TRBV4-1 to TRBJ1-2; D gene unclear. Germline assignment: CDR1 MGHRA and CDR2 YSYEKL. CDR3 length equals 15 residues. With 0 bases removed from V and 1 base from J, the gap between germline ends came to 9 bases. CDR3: CASSQDPVFNYGYTF. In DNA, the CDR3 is TGCGCCAGCAGCCAAGATCCTGTCTTTAACTATGGCTACACCTTC.

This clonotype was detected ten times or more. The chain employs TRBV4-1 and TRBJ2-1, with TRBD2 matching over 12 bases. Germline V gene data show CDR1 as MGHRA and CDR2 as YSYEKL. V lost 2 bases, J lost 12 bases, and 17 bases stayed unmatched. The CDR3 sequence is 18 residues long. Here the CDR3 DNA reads TGCGCCAGCAGCCAAACCCCCCTTACTAGCGGGGGGCCCACGGGGCAGTTCTTC. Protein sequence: CASSQTPLTSGGPTGQFF.

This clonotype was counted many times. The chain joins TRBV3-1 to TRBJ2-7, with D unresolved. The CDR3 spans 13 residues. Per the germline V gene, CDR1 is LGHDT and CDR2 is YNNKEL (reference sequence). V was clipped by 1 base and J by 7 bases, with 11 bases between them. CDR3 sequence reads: CASSQGSFLEQYF. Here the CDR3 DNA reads TGTGCCAGCAGCCAAGGGAGCTTCTTAGAGCAGTACTTC.

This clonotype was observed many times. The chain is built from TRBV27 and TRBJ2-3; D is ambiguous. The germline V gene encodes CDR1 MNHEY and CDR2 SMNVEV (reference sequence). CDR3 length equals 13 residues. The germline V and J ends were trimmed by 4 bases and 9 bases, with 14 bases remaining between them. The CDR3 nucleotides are TGTGCCAGCAGTTCCGACAAGACCGGCACGCAGTATTTT. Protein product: CASSSDKTGTQYF.

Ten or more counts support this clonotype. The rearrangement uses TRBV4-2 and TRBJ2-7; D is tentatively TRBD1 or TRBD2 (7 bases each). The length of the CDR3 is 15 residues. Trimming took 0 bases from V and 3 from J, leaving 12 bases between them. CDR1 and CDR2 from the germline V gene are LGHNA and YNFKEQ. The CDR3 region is CASSQDPGGDYEQYF. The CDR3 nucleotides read TGTGCCAGCAGCCAAGATCCAGGGGGGGACTACGAGCAGTACTTC.

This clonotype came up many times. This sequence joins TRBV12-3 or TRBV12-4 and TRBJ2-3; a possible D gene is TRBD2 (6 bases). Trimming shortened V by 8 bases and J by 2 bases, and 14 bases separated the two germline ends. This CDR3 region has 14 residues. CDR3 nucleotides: TGTGCCAGCCGGGTAGCGGATTACACAGATACGCAGTATTTT. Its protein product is CASRVADYTDTQYF.

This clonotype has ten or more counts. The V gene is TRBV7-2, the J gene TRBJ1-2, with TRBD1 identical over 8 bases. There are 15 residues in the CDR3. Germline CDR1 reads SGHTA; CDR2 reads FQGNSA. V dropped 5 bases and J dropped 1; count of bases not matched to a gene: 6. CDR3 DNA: TGTGCCAGCAGCCCAGGGGGCGCCCATAACTATGGCTACACCTTC. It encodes CASSPGGAHNYGYTF.

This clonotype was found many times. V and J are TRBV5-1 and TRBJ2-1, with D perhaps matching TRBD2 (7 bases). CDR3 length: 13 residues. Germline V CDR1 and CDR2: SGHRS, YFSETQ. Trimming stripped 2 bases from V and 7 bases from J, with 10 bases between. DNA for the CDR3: TGCGCCAGCAGCTTCGGGGGGCCAAATGAGCAGTTCTTC. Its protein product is CASSFGGPNEQFF.

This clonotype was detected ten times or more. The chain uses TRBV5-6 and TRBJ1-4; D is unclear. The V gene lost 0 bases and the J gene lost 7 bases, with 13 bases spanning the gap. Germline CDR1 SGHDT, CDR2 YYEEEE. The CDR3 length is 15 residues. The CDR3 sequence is CASSLESFESEKLFF. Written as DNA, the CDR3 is TGTGCCAGCAGCTTGGAGTCTTTCGAGAGTGAAAAACTGTTTTTT.

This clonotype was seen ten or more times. The CDR3 DNA reads as TGCGCCAGCAGCCGAGCACCGGGACAGGGGGTTTCCCCAGATACGCAGTATTTT. This sequence encodes CASSRAPGQGVSPDTQYF. J is TRBJ2-3 and V is TRBV4-1, with 11 nucleotides matching TRBD1. This CDR3 spans 18 amino acids. Germline V CDR1 and CDR2: MGHRA, YSYEKL. The trim removed 4 bases at V and 4 bases at J, leaving 13 bases unmatched.

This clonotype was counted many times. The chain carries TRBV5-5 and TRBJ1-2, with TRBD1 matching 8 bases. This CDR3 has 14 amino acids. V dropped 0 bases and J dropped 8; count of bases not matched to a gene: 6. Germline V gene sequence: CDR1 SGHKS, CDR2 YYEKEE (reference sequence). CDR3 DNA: TGTGCCAGCAGCTTGGGACAGGGGCCGGGGGGCTACACCTTC. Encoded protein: CASSLGQGPGGYTF. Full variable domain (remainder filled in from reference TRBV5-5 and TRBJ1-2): DAGVTQSPTHLIKTRGQQVTLRCSPISGHKSVSWYQQVLGQGPQFIFQYYEKEERGRGNFPDRFSARQFPNYSSELNVNALLLGDSALYLCASSLGQGPGGYTFGSGTRLTVV.

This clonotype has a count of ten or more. The CDR3 nucleotides are TGCAGTGCTAGAGCCGGGGGGTCGCAGGGCGAGCAGTACTTC. This sequence encodes CSARAGGSQGEQYF. The V and J genes are TRBV20-1 and TRBJ2-7; the match to TRBD2 covers 7 bases. The V and J ends lost 1 base and 6 bases, in that order; junction bases with no gene match: 9. Looked up from germline, CDR1 is DFQATT and CDR2 is SNEGSKA (reference sequence). This CDR3 is built from 14 residues.

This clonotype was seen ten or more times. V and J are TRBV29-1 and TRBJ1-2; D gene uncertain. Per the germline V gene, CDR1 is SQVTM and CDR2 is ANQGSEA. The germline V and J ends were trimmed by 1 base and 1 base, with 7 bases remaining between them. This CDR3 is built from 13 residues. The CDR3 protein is CSVEGGINYGYTF. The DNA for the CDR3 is TGCAGCGTTGAAGGAGGAATTAACTATGGCTACACCTTC.

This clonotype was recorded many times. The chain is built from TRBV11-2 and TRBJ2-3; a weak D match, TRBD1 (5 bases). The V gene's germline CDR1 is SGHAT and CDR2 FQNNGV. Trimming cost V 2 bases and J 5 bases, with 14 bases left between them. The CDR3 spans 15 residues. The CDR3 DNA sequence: TGTGCCAGCAGCTTACTTTCAGGGCGCGGAGATACGCAGTATTTT. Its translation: CASSLLSGRGDTQYF.

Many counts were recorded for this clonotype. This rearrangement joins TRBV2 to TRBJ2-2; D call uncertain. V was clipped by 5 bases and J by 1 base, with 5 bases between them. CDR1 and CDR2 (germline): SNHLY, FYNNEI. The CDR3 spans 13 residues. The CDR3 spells CASSIVNTGELFF. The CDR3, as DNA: TGTGCCAGCAGTATCGTGAACACCGGGGAGCTGTTTTTT.

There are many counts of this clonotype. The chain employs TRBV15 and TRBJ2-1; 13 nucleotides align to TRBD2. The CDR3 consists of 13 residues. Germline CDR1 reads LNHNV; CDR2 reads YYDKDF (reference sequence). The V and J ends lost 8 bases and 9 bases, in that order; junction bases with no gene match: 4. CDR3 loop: CATLLAGGSEQFF. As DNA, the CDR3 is TGTGCCACCCTACTAGCGGGGGGGAGTGAGCAGTTCTTC.

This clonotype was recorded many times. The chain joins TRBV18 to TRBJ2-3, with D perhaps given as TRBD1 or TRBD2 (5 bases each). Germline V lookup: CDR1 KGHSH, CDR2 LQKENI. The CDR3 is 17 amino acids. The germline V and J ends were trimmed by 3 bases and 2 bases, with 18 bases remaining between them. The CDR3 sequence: CASSPSRGDLSTDTQYF. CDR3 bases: TGTGCCAGCTCACCCTCCCGAGGGGACCTCTCCACAGATACGCAGTATTTT.

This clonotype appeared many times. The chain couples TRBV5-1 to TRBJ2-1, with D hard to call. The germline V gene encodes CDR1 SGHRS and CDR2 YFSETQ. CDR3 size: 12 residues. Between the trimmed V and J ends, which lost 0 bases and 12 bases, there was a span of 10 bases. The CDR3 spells CASSLDLFGQFF. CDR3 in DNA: TGCGCCAGCAGCTTGGACTTGTTTGGGCAGTTCTTC.